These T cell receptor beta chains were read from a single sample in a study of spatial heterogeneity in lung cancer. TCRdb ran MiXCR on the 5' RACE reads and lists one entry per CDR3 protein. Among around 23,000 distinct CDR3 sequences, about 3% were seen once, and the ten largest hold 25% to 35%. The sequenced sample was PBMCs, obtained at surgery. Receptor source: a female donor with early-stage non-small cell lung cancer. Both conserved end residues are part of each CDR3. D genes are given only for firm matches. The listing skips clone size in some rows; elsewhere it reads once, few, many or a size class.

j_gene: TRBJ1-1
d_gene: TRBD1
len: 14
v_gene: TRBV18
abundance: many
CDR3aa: CASSSGTGNTEAFF
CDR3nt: TGTGCCAGCTCTTCCGGGACAGGGAACACTGAAGCTTTCTTT

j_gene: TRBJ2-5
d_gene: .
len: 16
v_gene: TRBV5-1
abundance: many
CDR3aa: CASSKMTGAPAETQYF
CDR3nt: TGCGCCAGCAGCAAAATGACAGGAGCCCCAGCGGAGACCCAGTACTTC

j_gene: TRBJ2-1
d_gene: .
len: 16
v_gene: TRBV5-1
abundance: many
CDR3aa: CASSLYGPRGYNEQFF
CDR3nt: TGCGCCAGCAGCCTCTACGGACCCCGCGGCTACAATGAGCAGTTCTTC

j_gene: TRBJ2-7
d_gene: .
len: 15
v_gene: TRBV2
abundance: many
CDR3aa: CASSEGRVTSYEQYF
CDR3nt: TGTGCCAGCAGTGAAGGCAGGGTTACGTCCTACGAGCAGTACTTC

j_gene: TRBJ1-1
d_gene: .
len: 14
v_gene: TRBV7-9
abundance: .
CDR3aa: CASSFREGNTEAFF
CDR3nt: TGTGCCAGCAGCTTTCGCGAGGGGAACACTGAAGCTTTCTTT

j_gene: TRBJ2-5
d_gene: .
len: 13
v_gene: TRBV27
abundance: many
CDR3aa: CASSFGVGETQYF
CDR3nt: TGTGCCAGCAGTTTCGGGGTTGGAGAGACCCAGTACTTC

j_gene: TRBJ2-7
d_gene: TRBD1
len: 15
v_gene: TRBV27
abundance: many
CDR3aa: CASSDIGDRRQQQYF
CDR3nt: TGTGCCAGCAGTGATATAGGGGACAGGAGGCAGCAGCAGTACTTC

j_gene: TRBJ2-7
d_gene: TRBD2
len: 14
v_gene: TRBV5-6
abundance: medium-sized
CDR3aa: CASSLASGSYEQYF
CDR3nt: TGTGCCAGCAGCTTGGCTAGCGGTTCCTACGAGCAGTACTTC

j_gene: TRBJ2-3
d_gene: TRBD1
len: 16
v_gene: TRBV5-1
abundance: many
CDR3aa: CASSRSGTAGTDTQYF
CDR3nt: TGCGCCAGCAGCCGCTCCGGGACAGCCGGCACAGATACGCAGTATTTT

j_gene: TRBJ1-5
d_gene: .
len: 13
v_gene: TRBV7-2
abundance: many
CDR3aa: CASSLVQGQPQHF
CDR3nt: TGTGCCAGCAGCTTAGTACAGGGTCAGCCCCAGCATTTT

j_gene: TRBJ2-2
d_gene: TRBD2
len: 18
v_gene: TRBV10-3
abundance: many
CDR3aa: CAISDPGLAGELGGELFF
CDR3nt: TGTGCCATCAGTGACCCGGGACTAGCGGGAGAATTGGGCGGGGAGCTGTTTTTT

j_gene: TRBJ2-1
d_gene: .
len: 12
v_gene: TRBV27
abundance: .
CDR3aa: CASSLRGHEQFF
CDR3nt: TGTGCCAGCAGTCTTAGGGGTCATGAGCAGTTCTTC

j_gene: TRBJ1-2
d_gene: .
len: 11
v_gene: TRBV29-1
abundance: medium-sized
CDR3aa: CSVEVLYGYTF
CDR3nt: TGCAGCGTTGAAGTACTCTATGGCTACACCTTC

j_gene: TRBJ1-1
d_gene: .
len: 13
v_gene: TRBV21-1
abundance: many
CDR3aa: CASKRMENTEAFF
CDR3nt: TGTGCCAGCAAGCGGATGGAGAACACTGAAGCTTTCTTT

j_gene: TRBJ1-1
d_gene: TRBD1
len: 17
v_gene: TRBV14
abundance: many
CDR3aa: CASSQDPRTGEYTEAFF
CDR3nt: TGTGCCAGCAGCCAAGATCCCAGGACAGGGGAGTACACTGAAGCTTTCTTT

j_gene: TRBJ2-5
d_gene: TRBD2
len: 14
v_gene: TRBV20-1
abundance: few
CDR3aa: CSADLSGREETQYF
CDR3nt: TGCAGTGCTGATCTTAGCGGGAGGGAGGAGACCCAGTACTTC

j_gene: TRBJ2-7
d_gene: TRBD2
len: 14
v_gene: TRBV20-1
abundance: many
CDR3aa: CSARKSGSFFWQYF
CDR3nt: TGCAGTGCTAGAAAGAGCGGGAGTTTCTTCTGGCAGTACTTC

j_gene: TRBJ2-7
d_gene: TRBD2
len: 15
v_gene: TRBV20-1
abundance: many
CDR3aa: CSARDLSSGSREQYF
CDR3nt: TGCAGTGCTAGAGATCTGTCCAGCGGGAGCCGCGAGCAGTACTTC

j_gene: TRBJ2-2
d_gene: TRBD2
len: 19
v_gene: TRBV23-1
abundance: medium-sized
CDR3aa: CASSQTPGLAGAGTGELFF
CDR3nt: TGCGCCAGCAGTCAAACCCCGGGACTAGCGGGAGCGGGCACCGGGGAGCTGTTTTTT

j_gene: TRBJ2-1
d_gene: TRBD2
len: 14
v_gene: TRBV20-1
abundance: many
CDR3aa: CSAPRTSGANEQFF
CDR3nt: TGCAGTGCTCCTCGGACTAGCGGAGCTAATGAGCAGTTCTTC

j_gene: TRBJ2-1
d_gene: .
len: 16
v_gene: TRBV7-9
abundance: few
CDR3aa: CASSLVGGPTYNEQFF
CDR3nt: TGTGCCAGCAGCTTAGTCGGGGGGCCAACCTACAATGAGCAGTTCTTC

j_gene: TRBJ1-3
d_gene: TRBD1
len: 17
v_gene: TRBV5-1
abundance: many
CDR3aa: CASSFSTGGSSGNTIYF
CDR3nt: TGCGCCAGCAGCTTCTCGACAGGGGGTAGCTCTGGAAACACCATATATTTT

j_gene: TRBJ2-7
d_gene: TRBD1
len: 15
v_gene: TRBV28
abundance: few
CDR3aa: CASSLTWTGYNEQYF
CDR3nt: TGTGCCAGCAGTTTAACCTGGACAGGATATAACGAGCAGTACTTC

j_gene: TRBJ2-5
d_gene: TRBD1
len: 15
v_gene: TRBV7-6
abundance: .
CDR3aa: CASSQGQGIGETQYF
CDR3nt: TGTGCCAGCAGCCAAGGACAGGGAATAGGGGAGACCCAGTACTTC

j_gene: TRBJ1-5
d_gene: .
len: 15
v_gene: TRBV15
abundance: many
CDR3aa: CATSRDGQPNQPQHF
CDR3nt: TGTGCCACCAGCAGAGATGGGCAGCCTAATCAGCCCCAGCATTTT

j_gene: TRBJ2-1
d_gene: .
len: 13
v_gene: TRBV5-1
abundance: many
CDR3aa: CASSLGQGNEQFF
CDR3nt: TGCGCCAGCAGCTTGGGTCAGGGTAATGAGCAGTTCTTC

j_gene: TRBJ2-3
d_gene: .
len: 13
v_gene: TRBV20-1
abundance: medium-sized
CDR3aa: CSARKRNTDTQYF
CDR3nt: TGCAGTGCTAGAAAGCGGAACACAGATACGCAGTATTTT

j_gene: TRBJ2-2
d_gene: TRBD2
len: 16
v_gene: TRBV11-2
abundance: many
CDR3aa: CASSFSGNRDTGELFF
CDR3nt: TGTGCCAGCAGCTTTAGCGGGAATAGAGACACCGGGGAGCTGTTTTTT

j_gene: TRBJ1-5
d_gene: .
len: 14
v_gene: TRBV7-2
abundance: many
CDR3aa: CASSFPGGNQPQHF
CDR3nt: TGTGCCAGCAGCTTTCCGGGTGGCAATCAGCCCCAGCATTTT

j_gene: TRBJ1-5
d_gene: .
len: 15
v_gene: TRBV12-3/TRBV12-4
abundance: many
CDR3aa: CASSLETASNQPQHF
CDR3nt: TGTGCCAGCAGTTTGGAGACAGCAAGCAATCAGCCCCAGCATTTT

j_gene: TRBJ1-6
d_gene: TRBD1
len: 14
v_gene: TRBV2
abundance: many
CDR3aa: CASSRGTGNSPLHF
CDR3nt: TGTGCCAGCAGCAGGGGGACTGGTAATTCACCCCTCCACTTT

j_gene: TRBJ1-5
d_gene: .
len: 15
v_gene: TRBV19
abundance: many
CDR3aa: CASRGLGEGNQPQHF
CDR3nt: TGTGCCAGTAGAGGACTTGGTGAAGGCAATCAGCCCCAGCATTTT

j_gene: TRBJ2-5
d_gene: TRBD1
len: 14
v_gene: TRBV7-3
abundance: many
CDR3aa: CASSSGQGYETQYF
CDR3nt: TGTGCCAGCAGCTCTGGACAGGGGTACGAGACCCAGTACTTC

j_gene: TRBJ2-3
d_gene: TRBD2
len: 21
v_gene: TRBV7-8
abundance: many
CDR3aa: CASSPPRFGLAGGGSTDTQYF
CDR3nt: TGTGCCAGCAGCCCCCCGCGATTCGGGCTAGCGGGAGGGGGAAGCACAGATACGCAGTATTTT

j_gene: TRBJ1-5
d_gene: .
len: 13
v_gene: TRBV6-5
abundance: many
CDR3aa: CASSYGRNQPQHF
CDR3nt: TGTGCCAGCAGTTACGGCCGCAATCAGCCCCAGCATTTT

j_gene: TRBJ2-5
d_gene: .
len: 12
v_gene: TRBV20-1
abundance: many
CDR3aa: CSASGPAETQYF
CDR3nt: TGCAGTGCTAGTGGACCGGCGGAGACCCAGTACTTC

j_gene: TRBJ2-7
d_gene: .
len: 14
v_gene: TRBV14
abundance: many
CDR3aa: CASSQRTGRYEQYF
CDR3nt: TGTGCCAGCAGCCAGCGGACGGGGAGGTACGAGCAGTACTTC

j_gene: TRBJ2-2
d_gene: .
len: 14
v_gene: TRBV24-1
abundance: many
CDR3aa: CATSDVGYTGELFF
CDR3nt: TGTGCCACCAGTGATGTAGGTTACACCGGGGAGCTGTTTTTT

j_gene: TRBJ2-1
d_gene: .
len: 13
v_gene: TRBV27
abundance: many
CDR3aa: CASSPPGYNEQFF
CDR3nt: TGTGCCAGCAGTCCCCCGGGATACAATGAGCAGTTCTTC

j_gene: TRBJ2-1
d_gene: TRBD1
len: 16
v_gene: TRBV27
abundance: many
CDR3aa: CASSLSGTGGFNEQFF
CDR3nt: TGTGCCAGCAGTTTATCAGGGACAGGGGGATTCAATGAGCAGTTCTTC

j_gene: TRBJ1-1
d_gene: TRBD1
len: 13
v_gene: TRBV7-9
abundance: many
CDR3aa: CASTGQGDTEAFF
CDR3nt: TGTGCCAGCACGGGACAGGGTGACACTGAAGCTTTCTTT

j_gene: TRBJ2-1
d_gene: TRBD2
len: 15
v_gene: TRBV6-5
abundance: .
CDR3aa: CASSGTSGIYNEQFF
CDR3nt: TGTGCCAGCAGCGGGACTAGCGGAATCTACAATGAGCAGTTCTTC

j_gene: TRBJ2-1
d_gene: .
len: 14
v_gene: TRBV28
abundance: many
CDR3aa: CASSLGTEYNEQFF
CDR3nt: TGTGCCAGCAGCCTCGGGACGGAATACAATGAGCAGTTCTTC

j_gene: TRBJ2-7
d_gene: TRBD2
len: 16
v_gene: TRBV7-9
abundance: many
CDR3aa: CASSSTGGRAVYEQYF
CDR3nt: TGTGCCAGCAGCTCGACTGGCGGGAGGGCCGTCTACGAGCAGTACTTC

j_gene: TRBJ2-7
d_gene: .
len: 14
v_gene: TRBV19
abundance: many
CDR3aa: CASSDRGVTRGQYF
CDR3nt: TGTGCCAGTAGTGATCGGGGAGTGACCCGAGGGCAGTACTTC

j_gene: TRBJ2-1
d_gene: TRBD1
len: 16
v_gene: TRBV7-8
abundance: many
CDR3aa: CASSYNPRQGAGEQFF
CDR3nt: TGTGCCAGCAGCTATAATCCCAGACAGGGGGCGGGTGAGCAGTTCTTC

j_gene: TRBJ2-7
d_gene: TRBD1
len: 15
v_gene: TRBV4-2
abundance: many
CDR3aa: CASSSGTGISYEQYF
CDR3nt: TGTGCCAGCAGCTCGGGGACAGGGATATCCTACGAGCAGTACTTC

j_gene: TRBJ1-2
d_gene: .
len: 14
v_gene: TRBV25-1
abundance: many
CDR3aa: CASSGPGSGYGYTF
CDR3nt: TGTGCCAGCAGTGGACCAGGGTCAGGGTATGGCTACACCTTC

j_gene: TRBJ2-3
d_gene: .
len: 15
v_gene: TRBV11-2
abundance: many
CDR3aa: CASSAGVYWADTQYF
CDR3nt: TGTGCCAGCAGCGCAGGGGTTTATTGGGCAGATACGCAGTATTTT

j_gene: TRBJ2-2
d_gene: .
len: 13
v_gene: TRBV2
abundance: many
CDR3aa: CASRFGDTGELFF
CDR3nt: TGTGCCAGCAGGTTCGGGGACACCGGGGAGCTGTTTTTT

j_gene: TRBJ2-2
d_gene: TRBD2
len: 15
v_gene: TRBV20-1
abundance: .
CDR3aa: CSAAPSGSVTGELFF
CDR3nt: TGCAGTGCTGCCCCTAGCGGGAGCGTCACCGGGGAGCTGTTTTTT

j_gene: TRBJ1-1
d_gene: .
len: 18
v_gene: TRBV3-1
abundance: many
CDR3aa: CASSQDSGSREKNTEAFF
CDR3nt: TGTGCCAGCAGCCAAGATAGTGGGTCCAGAGAGAAGAACACTGAAGCTTTCTTT

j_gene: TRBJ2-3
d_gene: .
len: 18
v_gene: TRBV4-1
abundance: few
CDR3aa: CASSQVVRGVEKRDTQYF
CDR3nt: TGCGCCAGCAGCCAAGTCGTGCGTGGCGTGGAGAAACGGGATACGCAGTATTTT

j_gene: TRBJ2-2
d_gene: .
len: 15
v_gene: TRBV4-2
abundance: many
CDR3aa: CASRALYANTGELFF
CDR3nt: TGTGCCAGCAGAGCTTTGTACGCGAACACCGGGGAGCTGTTTTTT

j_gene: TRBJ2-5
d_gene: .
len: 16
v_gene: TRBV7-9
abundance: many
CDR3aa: CASSLSEGWAGETQYF
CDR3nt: TGTGCCAGCAGCTTAAGCGAGGGCTGGGCAGGAGAGACCCAGTACTTC

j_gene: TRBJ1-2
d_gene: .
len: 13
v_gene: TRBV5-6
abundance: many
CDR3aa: CASSPGGKYGYTF
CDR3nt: TGTGCCAGCAGCCCGGGAGGGAAATACGGCTACACCTTC

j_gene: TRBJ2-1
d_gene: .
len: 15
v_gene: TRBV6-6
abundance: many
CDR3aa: CASTSSPGIYNEQFF
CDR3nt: TGTGCCAGCACCTCATCGCCGGGGATTTACAATGAGCAGTTCTTC

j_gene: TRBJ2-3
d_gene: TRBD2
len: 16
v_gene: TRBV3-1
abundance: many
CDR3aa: CASRQTPSGLTDTQYF
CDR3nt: TGTGCCAGCAGGCAGACCCCTAGCGGACTAACAGATACGCAGTATTTT

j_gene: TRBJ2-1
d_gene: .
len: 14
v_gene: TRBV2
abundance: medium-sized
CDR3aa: CASRGGISYNEQFF
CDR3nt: TGTGCCAGCAGGGGAGGAATCTCCTACAATGAGCAGTTCTTC

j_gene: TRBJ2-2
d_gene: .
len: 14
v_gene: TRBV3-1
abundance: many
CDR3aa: CASSQEYGTGELFF
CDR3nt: TGTGCCAGCAGCCAAGAGTACGGGACCGGGGAGCTGTTTTTT